The present TCR beta chain was sequenced within a study of blood T cell repertoires in COVID-19. Profiling relied on immunoSEQ multiplex PCR, and the TCRdb table lists in-frame clones only, not all of them. The sample holds some 150,000 clones, 84% seen once. Germline values: CDR1 SGHNT, CDR2 YYREEE (reference sequence). The ends were cut back, 0 bases at V and 0 bases at J, with 10 bases in the middle. The CDR3 runs to 16 residues. In this sample, this clone turned up once. The sequencing sample was made of peripheral blood. The sequence derives from a human donor in a cohort sampled during active COVID-19. The J gene is TRBJ2-1, the V gene TRBV5-4, with D possibly matching TRBD2 (6 bases). The CDR3 sequence: CASSLGGVNSYNEQFF. For the CDR3, the DNA is TGTGCCAGCAGCTTGGGGGGGGTTAACTCCTACAATGAGCAGTTCTTC.